This TCR beta chain came from a study of T-cell reconstitution after alpha-beta-depleted transplantation in children. Overall study results and limits: By about two months after transplant, alpha-beta T cells reportedly arose from several hundred graft clones that had expanded. Surviving recipient T cells and intrathymic progenitors accounted for some patients' high TCRbeta diversity at day 60. Newly produced T cells mostly accounted for T-cell counts and diversity one year post-transplant.

The CDR3 spans 13 residues. V shed 10 bases, J shed 0 bases, and the junction held 6 bases outside the gene matches. Germline CDR1 is SGHRS and CDR2 is YFSETQ. This clonotype has at least ten counts. Its target is unknown. Unique molecular identifiers tagged the TCRbeta library. TCRdb re-analysed the PCR reads in MiXCR, keeping a single row per CDR3 protein. The sample has 250,000 to 300,000 distinct CDR3 sequences; 10% are singletons. This TCR was recovered from a boy less than two years old with acute myeloid leukemia, due to receive a stem cell transplant. The genes are TRBV5-1 and TRBJ1-1; 7 bases map to TRBD1. The input for sequencing was PBMCs, taken before TCRalphabeta/CD19-depleted stem cell transplant. The CDR3 sequence: CAGRDSMNTEAFF. The CDR3 DNA reads as TGCGCCGGCCGGGACAGCATGAACACTGAAGCTTTCTTT. The full variable domain, with the rest looked up from reference TRBV5-1 and TRBJ1-1, is KAGVTQTPRYLIKTRGQQVTLSCSPISGHRSVSWYQQTPGQGLQFLFEYFSETQRNKGNFPGRFSGRQFSNSRSEMNVSTLELGDSALYLCAGRDSMNTEAFFGQGTRLTVV.